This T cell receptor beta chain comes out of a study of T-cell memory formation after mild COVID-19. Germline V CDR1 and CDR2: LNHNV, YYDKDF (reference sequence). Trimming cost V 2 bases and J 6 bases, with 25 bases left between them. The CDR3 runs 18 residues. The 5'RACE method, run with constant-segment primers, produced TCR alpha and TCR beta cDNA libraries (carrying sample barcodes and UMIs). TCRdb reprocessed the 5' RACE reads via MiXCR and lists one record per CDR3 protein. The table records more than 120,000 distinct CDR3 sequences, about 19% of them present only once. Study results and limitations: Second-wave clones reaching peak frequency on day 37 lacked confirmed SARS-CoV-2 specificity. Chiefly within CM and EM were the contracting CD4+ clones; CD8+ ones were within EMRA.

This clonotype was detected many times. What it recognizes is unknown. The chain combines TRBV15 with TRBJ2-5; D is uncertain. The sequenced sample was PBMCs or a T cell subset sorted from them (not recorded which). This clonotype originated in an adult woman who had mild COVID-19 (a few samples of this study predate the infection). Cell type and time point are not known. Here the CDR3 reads CATSRSDLPPDGRQTQYF. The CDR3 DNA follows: TGTGCCACCAGCAGATCTGACCTTCCCCCGGACGGCCGACAGACCCAGTACTTC.